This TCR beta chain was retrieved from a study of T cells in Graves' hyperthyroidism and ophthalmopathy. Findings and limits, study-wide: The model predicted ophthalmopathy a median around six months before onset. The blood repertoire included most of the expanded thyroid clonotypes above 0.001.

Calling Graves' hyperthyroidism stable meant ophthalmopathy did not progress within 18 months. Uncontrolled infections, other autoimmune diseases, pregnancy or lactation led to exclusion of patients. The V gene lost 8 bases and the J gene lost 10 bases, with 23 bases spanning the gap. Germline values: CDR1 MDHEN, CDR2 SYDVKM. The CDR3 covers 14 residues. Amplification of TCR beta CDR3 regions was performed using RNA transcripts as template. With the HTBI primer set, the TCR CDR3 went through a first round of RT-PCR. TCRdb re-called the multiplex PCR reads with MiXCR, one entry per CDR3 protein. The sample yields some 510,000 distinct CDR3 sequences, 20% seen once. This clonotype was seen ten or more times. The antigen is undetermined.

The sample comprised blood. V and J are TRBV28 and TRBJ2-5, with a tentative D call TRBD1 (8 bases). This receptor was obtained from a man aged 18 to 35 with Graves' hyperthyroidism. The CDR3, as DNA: TGTGCCAGCGGAACAGGGGGGGATTGGATGGGCCAGTACTTC. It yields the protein CASGTGGDWMGQYF. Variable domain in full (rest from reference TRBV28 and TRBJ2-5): DVKVTQSSRYLVKRTGEKVFLECVQDMDHENMFWYRQDPGLGLRLIYFSYDVKMKEKGDIPEGYSVSREKKERFSLILESASTNQTSMYLCASGTGGDWMGQYFGPGTRLLVL.